This T cell receptor beta chain comes out of a study of PD-L1 blockade in urothelial cancer. Study background: Typically, measured as a median, blood samples had 140,000 or so T cells.

To note about this clone: Its antigen is unknown.

TCRdb's table, derived via immunoSEQ multiplex PCR, lists solely in-frame clones and lacks some. The table has tens of thousands of clones, 70% to 90% seen once. Time point indicated: peripheral blood 6 weeks after treatment start. Points from the study as a whole: Below-median pretreatment blood TCR clonality predicted better survival.

V lost 6 bases, J lost 5 bases, and 15 bases stayed unmatched. Per the germline V gene, CDR1 is SGHNT and CDR2 is YYREEE (reference sequence). The CDR3 totals 17 residues. The chain carries TRBV5-4 and TRBJ2-2; TRBD2 agrees at 8 bases. The specimen comprised PBMCs, sampled around atezolizumab (anti-PD-L1) treatment. The TCR was taken from a man in his fifties or sixties with urothelial cancer. CDR3 DNA: TGTGCCAGCAACCAAATTCGGGGGGGAAGTAGGACCGGGGAGCTGTTTTTT. Amino acids: CASNQIRGGSRTGELFF.